The T cell receptor (beta chain) described here comes from a study of T cell responses to AZD1222 COVID-19 vaccine. Notes on the study in general: There were mostly white British donors and more females than males, and clonal diversity was possibly underestimated. Repertoire sampling occurred only after the peak T cell response. Spike regions recognized by vaccine-associated CD4 TCRs spanned the protein, led by 160-218 and 743-854. Reports indicate that nearly half of spike-specific TCRs are directed at unmutated variant regions.

Libraries were prepared by immunoSEQ multiplex PCR; TCRdb keeps only in-frame clonotypes and omits some of them. The sample lists 86,000 or so clones, over 85% occurring once. Germline V lookup: CDR1 SGHNT, CDR2 YENEEA. The CDR3 has 15 amino acids. Trimming stripped 5 bases from V and 3 bases from J, with 17 bases between. This clone was counted a single time. Its cognate antigen is unknown. The receptor was isolated from an adult in good health. The V and J genes are TRBV11-3 and TRBJ2-7; possible D gene TRBD1, 8 bases. Sequences were derived from peripheral blood, sampled on day 0 of AZD1222 vaccination. CDR3 amino acids: CASSQGAGLNYEQYF. Written as DNA, the CDR3 is TGTGCCAGCAGCCAGGGGGCGGGACTAAACTACGAGCAGTACTTC.